One sample yielded the 26 T cell receptor beta chains listed below, sequenced in a study of T-cell reconstitution after alpha-beta-depleted transplantation in children. Unique molecular identifiers tagged the TCRbeta library. TCRdb re-called the PCR reads with MiXCR, one entry per CDR3 protein. The sample holds some 140,000 distinct CDR3 sequences, 9.7% seen once. Material: PBMCs, mostly from graft donor cells, obtained 180 days after TCRalphabeta/CD19-depleted stem cell transplant. The receptors were sampled from a girl less than two years old who had a stem cell transplant for combined immunodeficiency, so the T cells may come from the graft donor.

The sample holds many counts of this clonotype. The chain uses TRBV7-2 and TRBJ2-7; no definite D call. The V gene lost 6 bases and the J gene lost 3 bases, with 18 bases spanning the gap. This CDR3 contains 15 residues. Germline V gene data show CDR1 as SGHTA and CDR2 as FQGNSA. The CDR3 sequence: CASSPDFIKIYEQYF. The CDR3 DNA follows: TGTGCCAGCAGTCCTGACTTTATCAAGATCTACGAGCAGTACTTC.

As concerns this clonotype: A much larger clone sits a single nucleotide away, making a read error possible. This chain joins TRBV15 and TRBJ2-3; 7 bases map to TRBD1. The CDR3 loop spans 18 amino acids. V lost 5 bases, J lost 1 base, and 15 bases stayed unmatched. Germline V gives CDR1 LNHNV, CDR2 YYDKDF (reference sequence). The DNA for the CDR3 is TGTGCCACCAGCGGAGCCCTACAGCGTACAGGGGGCACAGATACGCAGTATTTT. It yields the protein CATSGALQRTGGTDTQYF.

The rearrangement links TRBV7-9 to TRBJ2-7; D is tentatively TRBD1 or TRBD2 (5 bases each). The V end lost 3 bases, the J end lost 3 bases, and 12 bases lay between the germline ends. This CDR3 contains 14 residues. Germline V gene sequence: CDR1 SEHNR, CDR2 FQNEAQ (reference sequence). This CDR3 reads CASSFWLRGYEQYF. The CDR3 DNA reads TGTGCCAGCAGCTTTTGGCTGAGGGGCTACGAGCAGTACTTC. Together with reference TRBV7-9 and TRBJ2-7, the CDR3 gives the full variable domain: DTGVSQNPRHKITKRGQNVTFRCDPISEHNRLYWYRQTLGQGPEFLTYFQNEAQLEKSRLLSDRFSAERPKGSFSTLEIQRTEQGDSAMYLCASSFWLRGYEQYFGPGTRLTVT.

This sequence joins TRBV6-5 and TRBJ2-6; D is ambiguous. Trimming cost V 2 bases and J 0 bases, with 11 bases left between them. Germline V gene data show CDR1 as MNHEY and CDR2 as SVGAGI. This CDR3 contains 17 residues. The CDR3 sequence is CASSYAPTHSGANVLTF. CDR3 nucleotides: TGTGCCAGCAGTTACGCTCCGACCCACTCTGGGGCCAACGTCCTGACTTTC.

V usage is TRBV20-1 and J usage is TRBJ2-3; D is possibly TRBD1 (7 bases). The CDR3 totals 14 residues. The ends were cut back, 3 bases at V and 2 bases at J, with 12 bases in the middle. The germline V gene has CDR1 DFQATT and CDR2 SNEGSKA (reference sequence). The CDR3 bases are TGCAGTGCTAGGGAGGGGGCTAACACAGATACGCAGTATTTT. Protein: CSAREGANTDTQYF.

The genes are TRBV5-6 and TRBJ2-2, with a possible D match to TRBD1 (6 bases). Trimming took off 2 bases at V and 0 bases at J, with 8 bases between the two ends. The length of the CDR3 is 15 residues. CDR1 is SGHDT and CDR2 is YYEEEE in the germline V gene. Here the CDR3 DNA reads TGTGCCAGCAGCTTTGGGACACCGAACACCGGGGAGCTGTTTTTT. Protein: CASSFGTPNTGELFF.

This clonotype was picked up many times. This chain joins TRBV7-8 and TRBJ2-7, with a tentative D call TRBD1 (6 bases). Trimming removed 2 bases at V and 4 bases at J, with 12 bases between. The CDR3 runs 14 residues. Per the germline V gene, CDR1 is SGHVS and CDR2 is FQNEAQ. The CDR3 bases are TGTGCCAGCAGCTTATACAGGGTTGTGTACGAGCAGTACTTC. It codes for CASSLYRVVYEQYF.

This clonotype has a handful of counts. CDR3 protein: CATSDFGGTNEQYF. CDR3 nucleotide sequence: TGTGCCACCAGTGATTTCGGCGGGACCAACGAGCAGTACTTC. The rearrangement uses TRBV24-1 and TRBJ2-7, with a possible D match to TRBD2 (6 bases). V was trimmed by 1 base and J by 5 bases, leaving 11 bases between them. Germline V gene sequence: CDR1 KGHDR, CDR2 SFDVKD. The CDR3 totals 14 residues.

Only one count was recorded for this clonotype. J is TRBJ1-2 and V is TRBV7-2, with D hard to call. Trimming left V 3 bases short and J 0 bases short, with 11 bases between. The CDR3 totals 15 residues. Per the germline V gene, CDR1 is SGHTA and CDR2 is FQGNSA. The CDR3, as DNA: TGTGCCAGCAGCTTCCTGGGGATTACTAACTATGGCTACACCTTC. As protein: CASSFLGITNYGYTF.

This clonotype has only a few counts. This chain connects TRBV6-5 to TRBJ1-6; D is undetermined. Germline V gene sequence: CDR1 MNHEY, CDR2 SVGAGI. This CDR3 has 11 residues. With 6 bases removed from V and 7 bases from J, the gap between germline ends came to 4 bases. CDR3 nucleotides: TGTGCCAGCAGGGTCAATTCACCCCTCCACTTT. Encoded protein: CASRVNSPLHF.

The table lists this clonotype with many counts. V is TRBV5-1 and J is TRBJ2-1; 7 bases are a match to TRBD2. The trim removed 1 base at V and 4 bases at J, leaving 2 bases unmatched. This CDR3 contains 14 residues. Germline loops: CDR1 SGHRS, CDR2 YFSETQ. DNA for the CDR3: TGCGCCAGCAGCTTGACGGGGGGATACAATGAGCAGTTCTTC. Encoded protein: CASSLTGGYNEQFF.

Ten or more counts support this clonotype. The CDR3 is CSARDFYEQYF. CDR3 DNA sequence: TGCAGTGCTAGGGATTTCTACGAGCAGTACTTC. The chain couples TRBV20-1 to TRBJ2-7; no reliable D call. The CDR3 consists of 11 residues. Germline V gives CDR1 DFQATT, CDR2 SNEGSKA (reference sequence). V was shortened by 3 bases and J by 3 bases, with 6 bases between the two germline ends.

This clonotype was counted between two and nine times. The chain employs TRBV20-1 and TRBJ2-7; D is perhaps TRBD1 or TRBD2 (5 bases each). This CDR3 is 14 amino acids long. Trimming left V 5 bases short and J 0 bases short, with 14 bases between. Germline CDR1 reads DFQATT; CDR2 reads SNEGSKA (reference sequence). CDR3 residues: CSACRDGSSYEQYF. CDR3 in DNA: TGCAGTGCTTGCCGGGACGGTAGCTCCTACGAGCAGTACTTC.

The chain links TRBV20-1 to TRBJ2-7; 7 nucleotides align to TRBD2. This CDR3 spans 16 amino acids. J gave up 2 bases and V 5 bases, and 15 bases lay outside the gene matches. From germline, CDR1 is DFQATT and CDR2 SNEGSKA (reference sequence). The CDR3 loop is CSARGEIRRLPYEQYF. CDR3 bases: TGCAGTGCTCGGGGGGAAATTCGACGCCTACCCTACGAGCAGTACTTC.

This chain connects TRBV5-1 to TRBJ2-1; the match to TRBD2 covers 13 bases. The CDR3 totals 17 residues. Germline assignment: CDR1 SGHRS and CDR2 YFSETQ. Unmatched junction bases numbered 4, after V lost 4 bases and J lost 0 bases. The CDR3 nucleotides are TGCGCCAGCAGCAAGGGACTAGCGGGGAGCTCCTACAATGAGCAGTTCTTC. Translating gives CASSKGLAGSSYNEQFF.

This chain uses TRBV7-6 with TRBJ2-1, with 7 bases identical to TRBD1. Germline values: CDR1 SGHVS, CDR2 FNYEAQ. The CDR3 runs 17 residues. Germline trimming cut 1 base from V and 1 base from J; bases unmatched to any gene: 7. The CDR3 sequence: CASSLGLRGLSYNEQFF. CDR3 bases: TGTGCCAGCAGCTTAGGCCTGAGGGGGCTATCCTACAATGAGCAGTTCTTC.

This chain connects TRBV6-5 to TRBJ2-3, with D possibly being TRBD1 or TRBD2 (6 bases each). CDR1 and CDR2 from the germline V gene are MNHEY and SVGAGI. V gave up 5 bases and J gave up 7 bases, with 10 bases separating them. This CDR3 region has 12 residues. The CDR3 DNA is TGTGCCAGCAGTGGGGGGCCCCATACGCAGTATTTT. Translated: CASSGGPHTQYF.

This clonotype was found many times. The chain uses TRBV3-1 and TRBJ2-7, with D possibly being TRBD1 or TRBD2 (6 bases each). Between the trimmed V and J ends, which lost 3 bases and 5 bases, there was a span of 11 bases. This CDR3 is 13 amino acids long. CDR1 is LGHDT, CDR2 YNNKEL, per germline (reference sequence). The CDR3 bases are TGTGCCAGCAGCCAGTGGAGGGGGGACGAGCAGTACTTC. It specifies CASSQWRGDEQYF.

This clonotype was picked up a small number of times. This chain connects TRBV7-2 to TRBJ2-1; D is unresolved. The V end lost 0 bases, the J end lost 1 base, and 7 bases lay between the germline ends. The CDR3 sequence is 15 residues long. CDR1 and CDR2 from the germline V gene are SGHTA and FQGNSA. The CDR3 DNA reads as TGTGCCAGCAGCTTAGCGGTACGGTCCTACAATGAGCAGTTCTTC. Translated, it gives CASSLAVRSYNEQFF.

This chain uses TRBV29-1 with TRBJ1-1; D is perhaps TRBD1 (5 bases). Germline values: CDR1 SQVTM, CDR2 ANQGSEA. There are 12 residues in the CDR3. The V and J ends lost 4 bases and 3 bases respectively, with 9 bases between them. As DNA, the CDR3 is TGCAGCGTTGGAAGAGGGGACACTGAAGCTTTCTTT. Its translation is CSVGRGDTEAFF.

J is TRBJ2-7 and V is TRBV28, with 9 positions matching TRBD2. J lost 6 bases, V lost 3 bases, and 6 bases had no gene match. Germline V gene data show CDR1 as MDHEN and CDR2 as SYDVKM. The CDR3 spans 14 residues. The CDR3, as DNA: TGTGCCAGCAGTTTTGGGCTAGCGGGAACCGAGCAGTACTTC. Residues: CASSFGLAGTEQYF.

The chain combines TRBV7-2 with TRBJ2-4; D not certain. Trimming removed 1 base from V and 0 bases from J, with 4 bases in between. This CDR3 is built from 14 residues. Germline V CDR1 and CDR2: SGHTA, FQGNSA. The CDR3 reads CASSLGLAKNIQYF. The CDR3 DNA reads TGTGCCAGCAGCTTAGGACTAGCCAAAAACATTCAGTACTTC.

This clonotype showed up many times. This chain joins TRBV7-2 and TRBJ1-1; D possibly corresponds to TRBD1 (6 bases). CDR3 length: 14 residues. In germline, CDR1 is SGHTA, CDR2 FQGNSA. The V end lost 4 bases, the J end lost 2 bases, and 11 bases lay between the germline ends. The CDR3 nucleotides read TGTGCCAGCAGCTGGGGGCCGGCCAACACTGAAGCTTTCTTT. It yields the protein CASSWGPANTEAFF.

This clonotype was seen a handful of times. J is TRBJ1-1 and V is TRBV3-1; tentatively, D is TRBD1 (5 bases). V shed 4 bases and J shed 5 bases, with 17 bases lying between them. This CDR3 region has 15 residues. Germline lookup yields CDR1 LGHDT and CDR2 YNNKEL (reference sequence). The CDR3 nucleotides are TGTGCCAGCAGCCCGCTCGTTCAGGGAGATACTGAAGCTTTCTTT. It encodes CASSPLVQGDTEAFF.

Many counts were recorded for this clonotype. This sequence joins TRBV12-3 or TRBV12-4 and TRBJ2-4; perhaps TRBD2 as D (6 bases). This CDR3 contains 16 residues. The germline V and J ends were trimmed by 7 bases and 3 bases, with 19 bases remaining between them. DNA of the CDR3: TGTGCCAGCACCATTATGGGAGGACGGAACAAAAACATTCAGTACTTC. Translating gives CASTIMGGRNKNIQYF.

The chain combines TRBV7-2 with TRBJ2-1, with D perhaps TRBD2 (6 bases). V shed 4 bases and J shed 1 base, with 17 bases lying between them. The CDR3 contains 17 residues. Germline lookup yields CDR1 SGHTA and CDR2 FQGNSA. Here the CDR3 DNA reads TGTGCCAGCAGCTCCTCCGGGAGTCACCAATCCTACAATGAGCAGTTCTTC. As protein: CASSSSGSHQSYNEQFF.